These 14 T cell receptor beta chains originate from one sample sequenced in a study of T cells in localized non-small cell lung cancer. Profiled with immunoSEQ multiplex PCR; TCRdb holds only in-frame clones, not every one. This sample has about 59,000 clones, with 80% to 90% found just once. Sequenced material: peripheral blood, taken before any cancer treatment. The receptors shown here come from a man aged 35 to 69 with stage I squamous cell lung carcinoma.

The rearrangement joins TRBV7-8 to TRBJ1-2; no reliable D call. Germline assignment: CDR1 SGHVS and CDR2 FQNEAQ. The CDR3 loop spans 12 amino acids. Trimming took off 2 bases at V and 8 bases at J, with 9 bases between the two ends. This chain's CDR3 is CASSLISQGYTF. The CDR3 DNA reads as TGTGCCAGCAGCTTAATCAGTCAGGGCTACACCTTC.

This clone was found a few times. The DNA for the CDR3 is TGTGCCAGCAGCTTGGTGGGACAGGGCGGGATAAAAGCTTTCTTT. It yields the protein CASSLVGQGGIKAFF. The V and J genes are TRBV5-6 and TRBJ1-1; 9 positions agree with TRBD1. Germline-derived CDR1 and CDR2 are SGHDT and YYEEEE. CDR3 length equals 15 residues. Unmatched junction bases numbered 9, after V lost 0 bases and J lost 9 bases.

The rearrangement uses TRBV5-1 and TRBJ2-6; D ambiguous. Germline V gene lookup returns CDR1 SGHRS and CDR2 YFSETQ. V lost 2 bases and J lost 2, with 8 bases in between. The CDR3 sequence is 15 residues long. CDR3 sequence: CASSLTSTGANVLTF. CDR3 bases: TGCGCCAGCAGCTTAACTTCCACTGGGGCCAACGTCCTGACTTTC.

The chain has TRBV6-5 and TRBJ1-4, with a possible D match to TRBD1 (6 bases). The length of the CDR3 is 13 residues. Germline CDR1 is MNHEY and CDR2 is SVGAGI. V gave up 2 bases and J gave up 14 bases, with 15 bases separating them. The CDR3 region is CASSYGPTGALFF. The CDR3 nucleotides read TGTGCCAGCAGTTACGGTCCGACGGGGGCGCTGTTTTTT.

The chain is built from TRBV4-2 and TRBJ1-1; no firm D call. The CDR3 is 15 amino acids. The V end lost 0 bases, the J end lost 1 base, and 9 bases lay between the germline ends. Germline CDR1 is LGHNA and CDR2 is YNFKEQ. CDR3 sequence reads: CASSQDWYGNTEAFF. The CDR3 region has the DNA TGTGCCAGCAGCCAAGATTGGTACGGGAACACTGAAGCTTTCTTT.

This clone has more than one count but fewer than ten. This chain links TRBV19 with TRBJ2-7; D is unclear. Germline loops: CDR1 LNHDA, CDR2 SQIVND (reference sequence). The CDR3 has 13 residues. V was cut by 4 bases and J by 0 bases, with 7 bases left in between. The CDR3 reads CASSRTVSYEQYF. Here the CDR3 DNA reads TGTGCCAGTAGTAGAACAGTCTCCTACGAGCAGTACTTC.

V is TRBV5-1 and J is TRBJ2-1, with D tentatively TRBD1 or TRBD2 (5 bases each). The CDR3 spans 15 residues. V dropped 2 bases and J dropped 8 bases, with 17 bases sitting between them. Per germline, CDR1 SGHRS and CDR2 YFSETQ. CDR3 sequence: CASSLGDGVSDEQFF. CDR3 DNA: TGCGCCAGCAGCTTAGGGGACGGGGTTTCGGATGAGCAGTTCTTC. The full variable domain, its missing parts supplied by reference TRBV5-1 and TRBJ2-1, is KAGVTQTPRYLIKTRGQQVTLSCSPISGHRSVSWYQQTPGQGLQFLFEYFSETQRNKGNFPGRFSGRQFSNSRSEMNVSTLELGDSALYLCASSLGDGVSDEQFFGPGTRLTVL.

V usage is TRBV29-1 and J usage is TRBJ1-2; TRBD1 matches at 12 bases. CDR1 is SQVTM and CDR2 is ANQGSEA in the germline V gene. J lost 4 bases, V lost 5 bases, and 8 bases had no gene match. The CDR3 has 15 amino acids. CDR3 bases: TGCAGCGTTACCTCCGGGACAGGGGGCAGCTATGGCTACACCTTC. This gives the protein CSVTSGTGGSYGYTF. The complete variable domain, with remaining parts taken from reference TRBV29-1 and TRBJ1-2, reads SAVISQKPSRDICQRGTSLTIQCQVDSQVTMMFWYRQQPGQSLTLIATANQGSEATYESGFVIDKFPISRPNLTFSTLTVSNMSPEDSSIYLCSVTSGTGGSYGYTFGSGTRLTVV.

The chain combines TRBV27 with TRBJ1-1; possible D gene TRBD1, 5 bases. Trimming pared 6 bases from V and 5 bases from J, leaving 19 bases between. The CDR3 is 15 amino acids. Germline V gene lookup returns CDR1 MNHEY and CDR2 SMNVEV (reference sequence). The CDR3 nucleotides read TGTGCCAGCAGCCTCTCCGGACACGGAAAGACTGAAGCTTTCTTT. It specifies CASSLSGHGKTEAFF.

This chain uses TRBV12-2 with TRBJ2-4; whether TRBD2, the table's D call, matches the DNA was not checked. TRBV12-2 is a pseudogene. The CDR3 runs to 17 residues. This chain's CDR3 is CASRFPSGTQAKNIQYF. For the CDR3, the DNA is TGTGCAAGTCGCTTCCCGTCGGGGACTCAAGCAAAAAACATTCAGTACTTC.

Only one count was recorded for this clone. V usage is TRBV11-2 and J usage is TRBJ2-7; 11 bases fit TRBD2. The CDR3 is 16 amino acids. V lost 1 base, J lost 0 bases, and 2 bases stayed unmatched. The germline V gene has CDR1 SGHAT and CDR2 FQNNGV. The CDR3 nucleotides read TGTGCCAGCAGCTTAGTAGCGGGAGGGAGCTCCTACGAGCAGTACTTC. It yields the protein CASSLVAGGSSYEQYF. Supplemented by reference TRBV11-2 and TRBJ2-7, the full variable domain reads EAGVAQSPRYKIIEKRQSVAFWCNPISGHATLYWYQQILGQGPKLLIQFQNNGVVDDSQLPKDRFSAERLKGVDSTLKIQPAKLEDSAVYLCASSLVAGGSSYEQYFGPGTRLTVT.

This clone appeared a few times. The chain combines TRBV5-1 with TRBJ2-5; the D is unclear. V lost 5 bases to trimming and J lost 5 bases, with 13 bases between them. The CDR3 spans 13 residues. Per germline, CDR1 SGHRS and CDR2 YFSETQ. CDR3 sequence (DNA): TGCGCCAGCAGGTTCGCACAAGAGGAGACCCAGTACTTC. Its translation is CASRFAQEETQYF.

This chain joins TRBV9 and TRBJ1-4; the D gene is possibly TRBD1 (6 bases). With 3 bases removed from V and 5 bases from J, the gap between germline ends came to 14 bases. The CDR3 is made up of 15 amino acids. Germline V gene sequence: CDR1 SGDLS, CDR2 YYNGEE. CDR3 sequence (DNA): TGTGCCAGCAGCGCATTAGGACAGACGAATGAAAAACTGTTTTTT. Protein sequence: CASSALGQTNEKLFF.

This clone was picked up one time. The chain carries TRBV11-2 and TRBJ1-2; no reliable D call. Germline CDR1 reads SGHAT; CDR2 reads FQNNGV. V was clipped by 5 bases and J by 2 bases, with 18 bases between them. The CDR3 consists of 16 residues. The CDR3: CASSPGRSPENYGYTF. The DNA of the CDR3 is TGTGCCAGCAGCCCGGGCCGCAGCCCAGAGAACTATGGCTACACCTTC.